A single sample is the source of the 6 T cell receptor beta chains below, sequenced in a study of STAT5B mutations in CD4+ large granular lymphocyte leukemia (dated by TCRdb to between 2021 and 2022). Library construction relied on the immunoSEQ multiplex PCR assay. In TCRdb, the immuneACCESS table is reduced to in-frame sequences with V and J assigned. These tables do not hold every clone; where another copy was compared, an unresolved V gene accounts for under half, and the others remain unexplained. This sample is represented by around 20,000 clones; roughly 82% of them were singletons. Jointly, the top ten make up roughly 9% of the sample. Sequenced: CD4+ T cells from blood buffy coats. These TCRs come from a human donor in good health.

The J gene is TRBJ2-7, the V gene TRBV5-4, with TRBD1 identical over 7 bases. The J segment lost 6 bases and the V segment lost 1 base, leaving 7 bases of the junction unmatched. Germline V gives CDR1 SGHNT, CDR2 YYREEE (reference sequence). The CDR3 is 14 residues long. The CDR3, as DNA: TGTGCCAGCAGCTTGCCAGGGGGAAGGGGCGAGCAGTACTTC. This sequence encodes CASSLPGGRGEQYF.

In its sample, this clone was seen a few times. The genes are TRBV2 and TRBJ1-4, with 7 bases matching TRBD1. Germline assignment: CDR1 SNHLY and CDR2 FYNNEI. The CDR3 contains 14 residues. V shed 2 bases, J shed 4 bases, and the junction held 1 base outside the gene matches. Here the CDR3 reads CASSEQGVNEKLFF. The CDR3, as DNA: TGTGCCAGCAGTGAACAGGGGGTTAATGAAAAACTGTTTTTT.

The count of this clone is one. The CDR3 bases are TGTGCCAGCTCACCACCTAGCAGGGAGACCCAGTACTTC. It codes for CASSPPSRETQYF. The chain has TRBV18 and TRBJ2-5; D ambiguous. V was clipped by 0 bases and J by 5 bases, with 7 bases between them. The CDR3 contains 13 residues. CDR1 KGHSH and CDR2 LQKENI come from the germline V gene.

The chain combines TRBV5-1 with TRBJ2-5; TRBD2 agrees at 8 bases. This CDR3 has 14 residues. Germline V gives CDR1 SGHRS, CDR2 YFSETQ. V trimming: 4 bases; J trimming: 5 bases; junction bases outside the gene matches: 7. The CDR3 DNA is TGCGCCAGCAGCCCCGGGACTAGTGGGGAGACCCAGTACTTC. This sequence encodes CASSPGTSGETQYF.

This clone appeared once. DNA of the CDR3: TGTGCCAGTAGTACCGATAGGACAGGGGGGGACACTGAAGCTTTCTTT. Protein: CASSTDRTGGDTEAFF. The chain is built from TRBV19 and TRBJ1-1; TRBD1 agrees at 10 bases. With 4 bases clipped from V and 3 bases from J, the junction kept 8 bases outside the gene matches. Germline lookup yields CDR1 LNHDA and CDR2 SQIVND (reference sequence). CDR3 length: 16 amino acids.

In this sample, this clone turned up a few times. The chain links TRBV7-9 to TRBJ2-7; D is undetermined. V was shortened by 5 bases and J by 5 bases, with 7 bases between the two germline ends. This CDR3 has 11 residues. Germline V gene data show CDR1 as SEHNR and CDR2 as FQNEAQ (reference sequence). In DNA, the CDR3 is TGTGCCAGCAGCCAATCCCACGAGCAGTACTTC. Amino acid sequence: CASSQSHEQYF. Supplemented by reference TRBV7-9 and TRBJ2-7, the full variable domain reads DTGVSQNPRHKITKRGQNVTFRCDPISEHNRLYWYRQTLGQGPEFLTYFQNEAQLEKSRLLSDRFSAERPKGSFSTLEIQRTEQGDSAMYLCASSQSHEQYFGPGTRLTVT.